This TCR beta chain was observed in a study of coeliac disease. Only in-frame clones appear in the TCRdb table, and some are missing; sequencing was by immunoSEQ multiplex PCR. Here the sample spans about 2,200 clones, 61% being singletons. Germline V gene sequence: CDR1 SGHNT, CDR2 YENEEA. Trimming shortened V by 5 bases and J by 3 bases, and 25 bases separated the two germline ends. The CDR3 is made up of 18 amino acids. The TCR comes from a young woman with active celiac disease. The chain couples TRBV11-3 to TRBJ2-5; D possibly corresponds to TRBD1 (5 bases). Sample: lamina propria lymphocytes from the gut. The CDR3: CASSHYQGTGRLKETQYF. CDR3 sequence (DNA): TGTGCCAGCAGCCACTACCAGGGTACCGGAAGATTAAAAGAGACCCAGTACTTC.